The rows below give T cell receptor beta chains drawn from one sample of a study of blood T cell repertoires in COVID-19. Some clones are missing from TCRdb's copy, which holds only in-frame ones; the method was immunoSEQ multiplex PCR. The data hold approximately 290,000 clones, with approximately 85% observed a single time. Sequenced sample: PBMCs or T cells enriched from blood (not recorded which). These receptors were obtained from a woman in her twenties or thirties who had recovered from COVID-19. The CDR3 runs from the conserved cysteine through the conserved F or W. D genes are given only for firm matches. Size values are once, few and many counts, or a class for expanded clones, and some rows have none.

DNA: TGTGCCACCAGCAGAGTGCGGGGAGCTCTTTCGAGCTACACCTTC; CDR3: CATSRVRGALSSYTF; V: TRBV15; size: .; J: TRBJ1-2; D: .
DNA: TGCGCCAGCAGTCAGGACAATCAGGGCACAGATACGCAGTATTTT; CDR3: CASSQDNQGTDTQYF; V: TRBV5-1; size: .; J: TRBJ2-3; D: .
DNA: TGTGCCAGCAGCTTAGCTCTTGACAGGGTTGACACCATATATTTT; CDR3: CASSLALDRVDTIYF; V: TRBV7-9; size: .; J: TRBJ1-3; D: TRBD1
DNA: TGTGCCAGCAGCGCAAGCCAGGGGGTGGGCAATCAGCCCCAGCATTTT; CDR3: CASSASQGVGNQPQHF; V: TRBV7-9; size: .; J: TRBJ1-5; D: TRBD1
DNA: TGTGCCAGCAGCCCCTCCCCGGGACTAGCGGGAGGGAGAGGCACCGGGGAGCTGTTTTTT; CDR3: CASSPSPGLAGGRGTGELFF; V: TRBV3-1/TRBV3-2; size: .; J: TRBJ2-2; D: TRBD2
DNA: TGTGCCAGCAGCCCAGGACTAGCGGGCAGGAACCAAGAGACCCAGTACTTC; CDR3: CASSPGLAGRNQETQYF; V: TRBV7-2; size: .; J: TRBJ2-5; D: TRBD2
DNA: TGTGCCAGCAAGGGGGGGAGGGCCGCAGATACGCAGTATTTT; CDR3: CASKGGRAADTQYF; V: TRBV25-1; size: .; J: TRBJ2-3; D: .
DNA: TGTGCCAGCAGCTGGGACTACGAGGGGACCCAGTACTTC; CDR3: CASSWDYEGTQYF; V: TRBV7-2; size: .; J: TRBJ2-5; D: TRBD2
DNA: TGCAGCGTTGAAGGAATGACCCTGACTAGCGGATTTCATTACAATGAGCAGTTCTTC; CDR3: CSVEGMTLTSGFHYNEQFF; V: TRBV29-1; size: .; J: TRBJ2-1; D: TRBD2
DNA: TGTGCCAGCAGTTTATTAGTAGGAGGTCAGCCCCAGCATTTT; CDR3: CASSLLVGGQPQHF; V: TRBV27; size: .; J: TRBJ1-5; D: .
DNA: TGCGCCAGCAGTGATGGGCAGTACCGGAACAATGAGCAGTTCTTC; CDR3: CASSDGQYRNNEQFF; V: TRBV10-2; size: .; J: TRBJ2-1; D: .
DNA: TGTGCCAGCAGCTTTCAGGGATACAATGAGCAGTTCTTC; CDR3: CASSFQGYNEQFF; V: TRBV5-8; size: .; J: TRBJ2-1; D: .
DNA: TGTGCCAGCAGCCAAGATGTAGGGGGTCTCTCGAACACTGAAGCTTTCTTT; CDR3: CASSQDVGGLSNTEAFF; V: TRBV14; size: .; J: TRBJ1-1; D: .
DNA: TGTGCCAGCAGAGACGGGACAGAAAAAGAGACCCAGTACTTC; CDR3: CASRDGTEKETQYF; V: TRBV7-9; size: .; J: TRBJ2-5; D: TRBD1
DNA: TGTGCCAGCAGCCCCCTAGGGGACAGGGGGAGAGAGACCCAGTACTTC; CDR3: CASSPLGDRGRETQYF; V: TRBV11-2; size: .; J: TRBJ2-5; D: TRBD1
DNA: TGTGCCAGCTCACCACCCGGCAGGGGGACCGGGGAGCTGTTTTTT; CDR3: CASSPPGRGTGELFF; V: TRBV18; size: .; J: TRBJ2-2; D: TRBD1
DNA: TGTGCCAGCAGCGCTCAGGGGGGAGATGAGCAGTTCTTC; CDR3: CASSAQGGDEQFF; V: TRBV9; size: .; J: TRBJ2-1; D: .
DNA: TGTGCCAGCAGCTCACGCCGGACAGGGGGAAATCAGCCCCAGCATTTT; CDR3: CASSSRRTGGNQPQHF; V: TRBV7-8; size: .; J: TRBJ1-5; D: TRBD1
DNA: TGTGCCAGCAGTTTATCACTTTGGGTCGGCAGGACAACTGAAGCTTTCTTT; CDR3: CASSLSLWVGRTTEAFF; V: TRBV27; size: .; J: TRBJ1-1; D: .
DNA: TGTGCCAGCAGTGAATTCGTGACAGGGGTCTACGAGCAGTACTTC; CDR3: CASSEFVTGVYEQYF; V: TRBV25-1; size: .; J: TRBJ2-7; D: TRBD1
DNA: TGTGCCAGCAGCTTAGTTGATGGGCGGGAGGGGCCCGGCGGCGAGCAGTTCTTC; CDR3: CASSLVDGREGPGGEQFF; V: TRBV7-6; size: .; J: TRBJ2-1; D: TRBD2
DNA: TGTGCCAGCGACTCCTCTGGGGCCAACGTCCTGACTTTC; CDR3: CASDSSGANVLTF; V: TRBV2; size: .; J: TRBJ2-6; D: .
DNA: TGTGCCAGCAGCCAATCGAGGACTAGCGGGAGAGGGGATGAGCAGTTCTTC; CDR3: CASSQSRTSGRGDEQFF; V: TRBV4-2; size: .; J: TRBJ2-1; D: TRBD2
DNA: TGTGCCAGCAGTCTAAGATGGTCCCAGCATTTT; CDR3: CASSLRWSQHF; V: TRBV28; size: .; J: TRBJ1-5; D: .
DNA: TGTGCCAGCAGTTTATCGCTACTAGCGGCATACAATGAGCAGTTCTTC; CDR3: CASSLSLLAAYNEQFF; V: TRBV27; size: .; J: TRBJ2-1; D: TRBD2
DNA: TGTGCCAGCAGTTACTTGGGGGCTTGGCGGAACACTGAAGCTTTCTTT; CDR3: CASSYLGAWRNTEAFF; V: TRBV6-2/TRBV6-3; size: .; J: TRBJ1-1; D: .
DNA: TGTGCCAGCAGTTTAGCGGACAGGGGCTACGAGCAGTACTTC; CDR3: CASSLADRGYEQYF; V: TRBV27; size: .; J: TRBJ2-7; D: TRBD1
DNA: TGTGCCAGCAGCGCCAAATTTTCCGGGACAGTGGGAACCTACGAGCAGTACTTC; CDR3: CASSAKFSGTVGTYEQYF; V: TRBV5-6; size: .; J: TRBJ2-7; D: TRBD1
DNA: TGTGCCAGCAGCCCAGGGATGGATTTTTCTGAAAAACTGTTTTTT; CDR3: CASSPGMDFSEKLFF; V: TRBV9; size: .; J: TRBJ1-4; D: .
DNA: TGTGCCAGCAGTTCCCCCCAGCGGGGGGGTCCGGAAGATACGCAGTATTTT; CDR3: CASSSPQRGGPEDTQYF; V: TRBV27; size: .; J: TRBJ2-3; D: TRBD2
DNA: TGCGCCAGCAGCCAAGAAGTGGTCGGGGCCGGGGAGCTGTTTTTT; CDR3: CASSQEVVGAGELFF; V: TRBV4-1; size: .; J: TRBJ2-2; D: .
DNA: TGCGCCAGCAGTGACTCCGGACTAGCGGGATTTAACATTCAGTACTTC; CDR3: CASSDSGLAGFNIQYF; V: TRBV10-1; size: .; J: TRBJ2-4; D: TRBD2
DNA: TGTGCCAGCAGCGTAGGACTATTGATCGGGGAGCTGTTTTTT; CDR3: CASSVGLLIGELFF; V: TRBV9; size: .; J: TRBJ2-2; D: .
DNA: TGTGCCAGCAGCCTAGATCCGATGGACAGGGAGTCCGAGCAGTACTTC; CDR3: CASSLDPMDRESEQYF; V: TRBV7-9; size: .; J: TRBJ2-7; D: TRBD1
DNA: TGTGCCAGCAGTTTAACTGTGGGAGGCCCCTACGAGCAGTACTTC; CDR3: CASSLTVGGPYEQYF; V: TRBV27; size: .; J: TRBJ2-7; D: .
DNA: TGTGCCAGCAGTGGGCTAGCGCGCTACGAGCAGTACTTC; CDR3: CASSGLARYEQYF; V: TRBV27; size: .; J: TRBJ2-7; D: .
DNA: TGTGCCAGCAGCTTAGCACCAGGGGACAGGGGCTATGGCTACACCTTC; CDR3: CASSLAPGDRGYGYTF; V: TRBV7-9; size: .; J: TRBJ1-2; D: TRBD1
DNA: TGTGCCAGCAGACGGAAAACAGGGCCAGATACGCAGTATTTT; CDR3: CASRRKTGPDTQYF; V: TRBV5-5; size: .; J: TRBJ2-3; D: .
DNA: TGTGCCAGCAGGGCCGACAGCTACGAGCAGTACTTC; CDR3: CASRADSYEQYF; V: TRBV2; size: .; J: TRBJ2-7; D: .
DNA: TGTGCCAGCAGTGAAGGCAGGTCCTGGAAGCAGTTCTTC; CDR3: CASSEGRSWKQFF; V: TRBV6-1; size: once; J: TRBJ2-1; D: .
DNA: TGTGCCATCAGTGAGTCGGTGGAGATCTATGGCTACACCTTC; CDR3: CAISESVEIYGYTF; V: TRBV10-3; size: .; J: TRBJ1-2; D: .
DNA: TGTGCCAGCAGCTTAGGAGGTGTCAGGGCGAACACCGGGGAGCTGTTTTTT; CDR3: CASSLGGVRANTGELFF; V: TRBV7-6; size: .; J: TRBJ2-2; D: .